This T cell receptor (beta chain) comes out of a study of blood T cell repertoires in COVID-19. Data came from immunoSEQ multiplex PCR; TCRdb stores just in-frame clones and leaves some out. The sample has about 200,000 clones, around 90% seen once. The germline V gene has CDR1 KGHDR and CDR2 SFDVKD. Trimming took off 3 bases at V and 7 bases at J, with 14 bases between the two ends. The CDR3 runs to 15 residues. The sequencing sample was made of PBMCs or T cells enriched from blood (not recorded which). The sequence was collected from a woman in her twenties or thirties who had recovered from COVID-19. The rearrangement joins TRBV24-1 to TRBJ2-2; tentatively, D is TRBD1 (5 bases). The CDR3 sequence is CATSDAGFRNGELFF. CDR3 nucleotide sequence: TGTGCCACCAGTGATGCAGGGTTTCGAAACGGGGAGCTGTTTTTT.